This T cell receptor (beta chain) was profiled in a study of T cells expressing NK-cell markers. Looking at the study overall: Source material for TCR beta repertoires consisted of sorted CD3+CD56+NKG2C+, CD3+CD56+NKG2C- and CD3+CD56-NKG2C+ T cells.

TCRdb reanalyzed the 5' RACE reads, giving one entry per CDR3 protein sequence and no DNA. The specimen's table records roughly 380,000 distinct CDR3 sequences. CDR1 KGHSH and CDR2 LQKENI come from the germline V gene. The CDR3 has 17 amino acids. The receptor was isolated from a man aged 18 to 69 in good health. The sequencing sample was made of blood T cells: a sorted CD56 or NKG2C T cell subset, CD4+ or CD8+ T cells, or bulk PBMC T cells (not recorded which). This sequence joins TRBV18 and TRBJ2-1; there is no DNA to check the TCRdb D call of TRBD2. The CDR3: CASSPSSGVGRADEQFF.